The 27 T cell receptor beta chains below all came from one sample that was sequenced in a study of T cell repertoires in cytomegalovirus infection. No antigen is known for these receptors. TCRdb processed the reads anew with MiXCR; each CDR3 protein has one entry. The table lists 750,000 to 900,000 distinct CDR3 sequences, 25% to 30% of them singletons. The sample here was cultured CD8+ T cells from PBMCs, taken from culture after CMV antigen stimulation. These receptors originate from a human donor in good health (CMV status not recorded). Some clones in this sample may be carry-over from other donors' samples.

The V gene is TRBV12-5, the J gene TRBJ2-2; 8 bases fit TRBD2. The junction had 7 bases not matched to a gene; V was cut back by 3 bases and J by 4 bases. The CDR3 contains 16 residues. Germline CDR1 is LGHNT and CDR2 is FRNRAP. CDR3: CASGFQAGAGTGELFF. CDR3 nucleotides: TGTGCTAGTGGTTTTCAAGCGGGGGCGGGCACCGGGGAGCTGTTTTTT. Looking up the rest from reference TRBV12-5 and TRBJ2-2 gives the full variable domain: DARVTQTPRHKVTEMGQEVTMRCQPILGHNTVFWYRQTMMQGLELLAYFRNRAPLDDSGMPKDRFSAEMPDATLATLKIQPSEPRDSAVYFCASGFQAGAGTGELFFGEGSRLTVL.

The chain combines TRBV10-3 with TRBJ1-5, with D maybe TRBD1 (6 bases). The CDR3 is 13 amino acids. The germline CDR1 and CDR2 sequences are ENHRY and SYGVKD. Trimming pared 6 bases from V and 4 bases from J, leaving 10 bases between. The CDR3, as DNA: TGTGCCATCAGCCTGGACAGAAATCAGCCCCAGCATTTT. Translated: CAISLDRNQPQHF.

The genes are TRBV6-5 and TRBJ2-3, with TRBD1 matching 7 bases. CDR3 length: 15 amino acids. Germline-derived CDR1 and CDR2 are MNHEY and SVGAGI. The V segment lost 2 bases and the J segment 6 bases; nucleotides outside the gene matches: 8. CDR3 sequence reads: CASSYEGAMFDTQYF. The CDR3 DNA sequence: TGTGCCAGCAGTTACGAGGGGGCGATGTTTGATACGCAGTATTTT.

The genes are TRBV24-1 and TRBJ2-1, with D perhaps TRBD1 or TRBD2 (5 bases each). Trimming removed 8 bases from V and 9 bases from J, with 19 bases in between. The length of the CDR3 is 14 residues. Looked up from germline, CDR1 is KGHDR and CDR2 is SFDVKD. CDR3 loop: CATMPPRDDGEQFF. CDR3 sequence (DNA): TGTGCCACCATGCCGCCGAGGGACGATGGTGAGCAGTTCTTC.

The chain uses TRBV2 and TRBJ1-6; 7 positions match TRBD1. The germline CDR1 and CDR2 sequences are SNHLY and FYNNEI. The junction had 8 bases not matched to a gene; V was cut back by 6 bases and J by 0 bases. The CDR3 has 17 amino acids. This CDR3 is CASRVPGQSSYNSPLHF. The CDR3, as DNA: TGTGCCAGCAGGGTACCGGGACAGAGCTCCTATAATTCACCCCTCCACTTT.

This clonotype has a handful of counts. J is TRBJ1-3 and V is TRBV12-3 or TRBV12-4; D remains ambiguous. This CDR3 comprises 14 residues. Trimming took off 3 bases at V and 6 bases at J, with 12 bases between the two ends. For the CDR3, the DNA is TGTGCCAGCAGTTTGGAAGGCTTGCCAAACACCATATATTTT. This translates into CASSLEGLPNTIYF.

This clonotype occurred a few times. V is TRBV7-9 and J is TRBJ2-3; D is ambiguous. The V gene's germline CDR1 is SEHNR and CDR2 FQNEAQ (reference sequence). CDR3 length: 13 amino acids. V lost 2 bases and J lost 4, with 7 bases in between. CDR3: CASSLNLADTQYF. The CDR3 DNA is TGTGCCAGCAGCTTAAACCTGGCAGATACGCAGTATTTT.

This clonotype came up a few times. This chain links TRBV20-1 with TRBJ2-5, with D perhaps being TRBD1 or TRBD2 (6 bases each). This CDR3 is 15 amino acids long. Germline CDR1 and CDR2: DFQATT and SNEGSKA (reference sequence). Trimming left V 3 bases short and J 1 base short, with 15 bases between. The CDR3: CSARRGAYTQETQYF. CDR3 in DNA: TGCAGTGCTAGGAGGGGGGCGTACACCCAAGAGACCCAGTACTTC.

In its sample, this clonotype was seen a few times. The CDR3 bases are TGTGCCAGCAGGGCGCCCCTGTATGCGGGAAACACCATATATTTT. It is translated as CASRAPLYAGNTIYF. This chain joins TRBV6-6 and TRBJ1-3, with no clear D. Germline CDR1 MNHNY, CDR2 SVGAGI (reference sequence). There are 15 residues in the CDR3. Trimming removed 6 bases from V and 4 bases from J, with 16 bases in between.

The sample holds a few counts of this clonotype. The rearrangement uses TRBV7-9 and TRBJ1-1, with D unresolved. V lost 1 base and J 0 bases, leaving 6 bases between the germline ends. The germline V gene has CDR1 SEHNR and CDR2 FQNEAQ (reference sequence). The CDR3 contains 14 residues. The DNA for the CDR3 is TGTGCCAGCAGCTTAGATCTGATGAACACTGAAGCTTTCTTT. This translates into CASSLDLMNTEAFF.

The chain recombines TRBV14 with TRBJ1-2; the D is unclear. Trimming stripped 4 bases from V and 4 bases from J, with 7 bases between. CDR1 is SGHDN, CDR2 FVKESK, per germline. This CDR3 region has 12 residues. DNA of the CDR3: TGTGCCAGCAGCCCGACCCGCTATGGCTACACCTTC. Its protein product is CASSPTRYGYTF.

This clonotype was found many times. The rearrangement uses TRBV7-8 and TRBJ1-5; tentative D call: TRBD1 (5 bases). Germline V gives CDR1 SGHVS, CDR2 FQNEAQ. V was pared by 5 bases and J by 5 bases, with 13 bases between. This CDR3 contains 14 residues. CDR3 protein: CASSDFAGHQPQHF. In nucleotides, the CDR3 is TGTGCCAGCAGCGACTTTGCAGGGCATCAGCCCCAGCATTTT.

This chain uses TRBV29-1 with TRBJ2-5, with D tentatively TRBD1 (6 bases). V lost 2 bases to trimming and J lost 1 base, with 17 bases between them. Germline V gene data show CDR1 as SQVTM and CDR2 as ANQGSEA. The CDR3 loop spans 16 amino acids. Here the CDR3 reads CSVEPQSQQGQETQYF. The DNA of the CDR3 is TGCAGCGTTGAACCCCAAAGTCAACAGGGCCAAGAGACCCAGTACTTC.

In its sample, this clonotype was seen a few times. The chain is built from TRBV6-1 and TRBJ1-1; a weak D match, TRBD1 (6 bases). This CDR3 contains 15 residues. V was clipped by 2 bases and J by 0 bases, with 10 bases between them. Per the germline V gene, CDR1 is MNHNS and CDR2 is SASEGT. CDR3 protein: CASSELRGMNTEAFF. The DNA of the CDR3 is TGTGCCAGCAGTGAACTCAGGGGAATGAACACTGAAGCTTTCTTT.

This clonotype was picked up many times. The rearrangement links TRBV7-2 to TRBJ1-5; a possible D gene is TRBD1 (5 bases). Trimming left V 1 base short and J 0 bases short, with 22 bases between. The CDR3 sequence is 20 residues long. The germline V gene has CDR1 SGHTA and CDR2 FQGNSA. CDR3 region: CASSLGAEASGDFSNQPQHF. For the CDR3, the DNA is TGTGCCAGCAGCTTAGGGGCCGAGGCATCTGGGGACTTTAGCAATCAGCCCCAGCATTTT. The full variable domain, its missing parts supplied by reference TRBV7-2 and TRBJ1-5, is GAGVSQSPSNKVTEKGKDVELRCDPISGHTALYWYRQSLGQGLEFLIYFQGNSAPDKSGLPSDRFSAERTGGSVSTLTIQRTQQEDSAVYLCASSLGAEASGDFSNQPQHFGDGTRLSIL.

The rearrangement links TRBV27 to TRBJ2-1, with D tentatively TRBD2 (6 bases). With 7 bases removed from V and 5 bases from J, the gap between germline ends came to 18 bases. In germline, CDR1 is MNHEY, CDR2 SMNVEV (reference sequence). CDR3 size: 15 residues. CDR3 nucleotide sequence: TGTGCCAGCAATTTTCCGGGACTTATGAACAATGAGCAGTTCTTC. Amino acids: CASNFPGLMNNEQFF.

This clonotype has only a few counts. The chain employs TRBV10-3 and TRBJ1-2; tentatively, D is TRBD1 (6 bases). The CDR3 totals 16 residues. The germline V and J ends were trimmed by 0 bases and 7 bases, with 18 bases remaining between them. CDR1 ENHRY and CDR2 SYGVKD come from the germline V gene. The CDR3 loop reads CAISESAGRTVSGYTF. The CDR3 DNA reads TGTGCCATCAGTGAGTCGGCCGGAAGGACAGTTAGTGGCTACACCTTC.

The V gene is TRBV9, the J gene TRBJ2-1; 12 bases fit TRBD1. This CDR3 spans 15 amino acids. CDR1 is SGDLS and CDR2 is YYNGEE in the germline V gene. Germline trimming cut 4 bases from V and 8 bases from J; bases unmatched to any gene: 7. The DNA of the CDR3 is TGTGCCAGCAGCCCCTGGGACAGGGGGCTCGATGAGCAGTTCTTC. It specifies CASSPWDRGLDEQFF.

The gene calls are TRBV5-6 and TRBJ1-4, with 8 nucleotides matching TRBD1. Germline assignment: CDR1 SGHDT and CDR2 YYEEEE. The CDR3 is made up of 16 amino acids. J gave up 5 bases and V 4 bases, and 10 bases lay outside the gene matches. In DNA form, the CDR3 reads TGTGCCAGCAGCCCTGGACAGGGTTTTGGGAATGAAAAACTGTTTTTT. It translates to CASSPGQGFGNEKLFF.

The V and J genes are TRBV27 and TRBJ1-5; the D is unclear. V shed 5 bases and J shed 3 bases, with 14 bases lying between them. This CDR3 spans 15 amino acids. Germline-derived CDR1 and CDR2 are MNHEY and SMNVEV (reference sequence). The CDR3 here is CASSERPGHNQPQHF. The DNA of the CDR3 is TGTGCCAGCAGTGAAAGGCCGGGTCACAATCAGCCCCAGCATTTT.

The sample holds many counts of this clonotype. The chain combines TRBV3-1 with TRBJ2-3, with D possibly TRBD2 on 6 matching bases. Germline assignment: CDR1 LGHDT and CDR2 YNNKEL (reference sequence). CDR3 length: 14 amino acids. Trimming left V 1 base short and J 5 bases short, with 10 bases between. Here the CDR3 reads CASSQGGDLDTQYF. The CDR3 region has the DNA TGTGCCAGCAGCCAAGGAGGGGACTTAGATACGCAGTATTTT.

This clonotype occurred a few times. The chain joins TRBV7-8 to TRBJ1-1; no firm D call. Germline V gene sequence: CDR1 SGHVS, CDR2 FQNEAQ. V lost 11 bases and J 6 bases, leaving 19 bases between the germline ends. The CDR3 loop spans 13 amino acids. As DNA, the CDR3 is TGTGCCGGCAAGGACCCCGAAAACTCTGAAGCTTTCTTT. Translating it yields CAGKDPENSEAFF.

This clonotype was picked up a small number of times. V and J are TRBV12-5 and TRBJ2-3; the D gene is possibly TRBD1 (6 bases). The CDR3 is made up of 14 amino acids. V was trimmed by 5 bases and J by 1 base, leaving 10 bases between them. Germline lookup yields CDR1 LGHNT and CDR2 FRNRAP. The DNA of the CDR3 is TGTGCTAGTGGTCGTGGACAGCGCACAGATACGCAGTATTTT. Translating gives CASGRGQRTDTQYF.

The genes are TRBV29-1 and TRBJ2-7; TRBD1 aligns across 10 bases. Germline trimming cut 8 bases from V and 2 bases from J; bases unmatched to any gene: 9. Germline V gene lookup returns CDR1 SQVTM and CDR2 ANQGSEA. The CDR3 loop spans 14 amino acids. CDR3 DNA: TGCAGCTTTTTGGACAGGGGGAGCACCTACGAGCAGTACTTC. It specifies CSFLDRGSTYEQYF.

The DNA of the CDR3 is TGTGCCAGCAGTGAAGGTTTGAGACTAGCGGGGGTAGAGACCCAGTACTTC. This translates into CASSEGLRLAGVETQYF. The chain joins TRBV2 to TRBJ2-5; 12 bases are shared with TRBD2. Germline assignment: CDR1 SNHLY and CDR2 FYNNEI. The CDR3 length is 17 residues. Losses at the gene ends were 1 base for V and 4 bases for J; bases not matched to a gene: 7. Full variable domain (missing parts from reference TRBV2 and TRBJ2-5): EPEVTQTPSHQVTQMGQEVILRCVPISNHLYFYWYRQILGQKVEFLVSFYNNEISEKSEIFDDQFSVERPDGSNFTLKIRSTKLEDSAMYFCASSEGLRLAGVETQYFGPGTRLLVL.

The sample holds a few counts of this clonotype. The V call is TRBV6-1, the J call TRBJ2-5; D gene ambiguous. Germline CDR1 reads MNHNS; CDR2 reads SASEGT. This CDR3 region has 13 residues. Trimming removed 5 bases from V and 4 bases from J, with 11 bases in between. The CDR3 coding sequence is TGTGCCAGCAGTTTTATGGACGGAGAGACCCAGTACTTC. Translation gives CASSFMDGETQYF.

The genes are TRBV15 and TRBJ2-2; D might be TRBD1 (5 bases). CDR1 is LNHNV and CDR2 is YYDKDF in the germline V gene (reference sequence). The ends were cut back, 5 bases at V and 6 bases at J, with 13 bases in the middle. The CDR3 extends over 14 amino acids. In DNA, the CDR3 is TGTGCCACCAGCCTGGTGCTGGGGCCCGGGGAGCTGTTTTTT. Its translation: CATSLVLGPGELFF.